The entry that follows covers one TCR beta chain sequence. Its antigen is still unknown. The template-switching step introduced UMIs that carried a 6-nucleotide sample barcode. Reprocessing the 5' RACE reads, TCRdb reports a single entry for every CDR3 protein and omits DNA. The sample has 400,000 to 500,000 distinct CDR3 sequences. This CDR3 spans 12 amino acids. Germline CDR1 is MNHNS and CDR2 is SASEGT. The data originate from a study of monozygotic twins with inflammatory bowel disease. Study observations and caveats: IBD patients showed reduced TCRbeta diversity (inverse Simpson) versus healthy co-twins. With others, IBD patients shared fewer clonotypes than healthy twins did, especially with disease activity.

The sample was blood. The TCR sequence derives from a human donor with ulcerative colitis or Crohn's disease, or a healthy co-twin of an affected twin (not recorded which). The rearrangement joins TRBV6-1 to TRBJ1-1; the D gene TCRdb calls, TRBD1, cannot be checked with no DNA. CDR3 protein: CASIQGATEAFF.